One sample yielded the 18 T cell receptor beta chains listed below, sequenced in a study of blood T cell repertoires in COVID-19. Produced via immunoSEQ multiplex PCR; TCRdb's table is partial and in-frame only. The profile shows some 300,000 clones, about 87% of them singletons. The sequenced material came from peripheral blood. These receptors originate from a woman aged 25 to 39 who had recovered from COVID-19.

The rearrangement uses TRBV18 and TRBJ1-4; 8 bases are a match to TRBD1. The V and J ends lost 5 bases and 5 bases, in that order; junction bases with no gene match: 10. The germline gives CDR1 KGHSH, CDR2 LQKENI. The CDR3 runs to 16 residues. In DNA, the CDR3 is TGTGCCAGCTCAGGAAAGAGGACAGGGAAAAATGAAAAACTGTTTTTT. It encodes CASSGKRTGKNEKLFF.

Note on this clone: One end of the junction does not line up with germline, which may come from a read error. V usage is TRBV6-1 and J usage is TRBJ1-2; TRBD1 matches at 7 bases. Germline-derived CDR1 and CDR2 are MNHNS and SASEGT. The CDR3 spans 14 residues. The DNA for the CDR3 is TGTGCCAGCAGGGAAGGACAGGTTGCCTATGGCTACACCTTC. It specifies CASREGQVAYGYTF.

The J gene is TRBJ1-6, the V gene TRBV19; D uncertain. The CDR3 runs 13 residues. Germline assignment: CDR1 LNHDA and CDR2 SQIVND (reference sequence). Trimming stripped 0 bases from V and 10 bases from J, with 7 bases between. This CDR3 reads CASSIDPGSPLHF. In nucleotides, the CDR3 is TGTGCCAGTAGTATAGATCCTGGCTCACCCCTCCACTTT.

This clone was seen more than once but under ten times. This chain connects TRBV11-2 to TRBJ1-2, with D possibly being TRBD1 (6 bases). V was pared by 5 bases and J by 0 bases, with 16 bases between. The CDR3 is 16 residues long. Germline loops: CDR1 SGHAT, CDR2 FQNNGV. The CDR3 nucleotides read TGTGCCAGCAGCCCCACCAGGGGTAGAACTAACTATGGCTACACCTTC. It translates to CASSPTRGRTNYGYTF.

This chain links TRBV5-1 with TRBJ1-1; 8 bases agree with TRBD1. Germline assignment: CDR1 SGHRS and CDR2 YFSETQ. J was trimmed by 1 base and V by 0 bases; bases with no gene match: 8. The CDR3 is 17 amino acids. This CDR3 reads CASSLAGTGGGNTEAFF. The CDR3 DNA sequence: TGCGCCAGCAGCTTGGCCGGAACAGGGGGTGGGAACACTGAAGCTTTCTTT.

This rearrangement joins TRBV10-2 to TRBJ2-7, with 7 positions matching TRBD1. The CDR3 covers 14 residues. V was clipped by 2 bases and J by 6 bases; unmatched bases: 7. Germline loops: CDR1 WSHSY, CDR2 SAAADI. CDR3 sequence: CASSEDRVFREQYF. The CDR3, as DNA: TGCGCCAGCAGTGAGGACAGGGTTTTCCGCGAGCAGTACTTC.

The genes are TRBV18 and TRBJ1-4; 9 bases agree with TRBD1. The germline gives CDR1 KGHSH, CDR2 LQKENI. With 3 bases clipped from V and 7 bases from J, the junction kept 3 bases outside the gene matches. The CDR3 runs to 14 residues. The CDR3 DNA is TGTGCCAGCTCACCGGACAGGGGAGGTGAAAAACTGTTTTTT. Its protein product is CASSPDRGGEKLFF.

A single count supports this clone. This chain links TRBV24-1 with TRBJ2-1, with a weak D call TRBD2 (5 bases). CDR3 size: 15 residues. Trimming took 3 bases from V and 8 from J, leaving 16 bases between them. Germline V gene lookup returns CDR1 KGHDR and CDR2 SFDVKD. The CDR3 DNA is TGTGCCACCAGTGATGCTAGAGGGCGATTCGATGAGCAGTTCTTC. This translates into CATSDARGRFDEQFF.

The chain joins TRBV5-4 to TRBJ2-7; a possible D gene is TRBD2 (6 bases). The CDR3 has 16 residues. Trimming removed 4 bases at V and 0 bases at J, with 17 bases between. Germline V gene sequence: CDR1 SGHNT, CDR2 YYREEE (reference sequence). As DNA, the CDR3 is TGTGCCAGCAGCCCTTCATTGGACTACAGCTCCTACGAGCAGTACTTC. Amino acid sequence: CASSPSLDYSSYEQYF.

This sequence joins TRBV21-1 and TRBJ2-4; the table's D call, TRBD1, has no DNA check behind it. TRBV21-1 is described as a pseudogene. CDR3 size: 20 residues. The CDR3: CASSKDRGTGGREAKNIQYF. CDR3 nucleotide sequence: TGTGCCAGCAGCAAGGATCGAGGGACAGGGGGCCGGGAGGCCAAAAACATTCAGTACTTC.

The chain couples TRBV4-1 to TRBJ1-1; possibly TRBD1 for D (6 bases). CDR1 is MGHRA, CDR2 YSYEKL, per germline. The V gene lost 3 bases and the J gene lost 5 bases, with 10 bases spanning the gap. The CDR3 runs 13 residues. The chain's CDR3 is CASSQGARTEAFF. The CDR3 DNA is TGCGCCAGCAGCCAGGGGGCGAGAACTGAAGCTTTCTTT.

The CDR3 spells CASSGRVSETQYF. In nucleotides, the CDR3 is TGTGCCAGCAGCGGCAGGGTTTCAGAGACCCAGTACTTC. The chain joins TRBV5-4 to TRBJ2-5, with D perhaps TRBD1 (5 bases). Germline lookup yields CDR1 SGHNT and CDR2 YYREEE (reference sequence). The V and J ends lost 4 bases and 4 bases respectively, with 11 bases between them. The CDR3 consists of 13 residues.

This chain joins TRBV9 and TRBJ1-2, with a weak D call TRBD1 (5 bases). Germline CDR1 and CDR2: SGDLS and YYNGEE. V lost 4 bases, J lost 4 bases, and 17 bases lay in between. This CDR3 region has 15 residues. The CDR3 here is CASSHTGSRGYGYTF. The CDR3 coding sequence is TGTGCCAGCAGCCATACAGGTTCAAGAGGCTATGGCTACACCTTC.

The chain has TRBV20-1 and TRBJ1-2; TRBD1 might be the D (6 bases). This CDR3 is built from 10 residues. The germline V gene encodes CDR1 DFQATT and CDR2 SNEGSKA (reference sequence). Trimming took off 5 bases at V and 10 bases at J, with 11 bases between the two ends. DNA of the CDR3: TGCAGTGCTTCCCCAGGGGCCTACACCTTC. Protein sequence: CSASPGAYTF.

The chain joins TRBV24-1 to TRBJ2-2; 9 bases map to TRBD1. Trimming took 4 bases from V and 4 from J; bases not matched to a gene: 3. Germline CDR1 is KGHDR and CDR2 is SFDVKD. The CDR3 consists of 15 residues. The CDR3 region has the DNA TGTGCCACCAGTGACCCGACAGGGGGCACCGGGGAGCTGTTTTTT. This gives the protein CATSDPTGGTGELFF.

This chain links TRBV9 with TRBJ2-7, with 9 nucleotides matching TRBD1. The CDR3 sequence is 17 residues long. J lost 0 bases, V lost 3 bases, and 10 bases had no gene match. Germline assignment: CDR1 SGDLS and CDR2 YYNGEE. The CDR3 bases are TGTGCCAGCAGCGCGAGGGGGGACAGGGTAAGCTCCTACGAGCAGTACTTC. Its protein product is CASSARGDRVSSYEQYF.

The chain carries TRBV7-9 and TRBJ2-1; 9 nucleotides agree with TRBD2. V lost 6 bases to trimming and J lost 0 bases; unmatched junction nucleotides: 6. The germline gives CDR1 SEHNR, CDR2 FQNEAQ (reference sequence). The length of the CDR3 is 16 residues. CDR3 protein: CASRGTSTSSYNEQFF. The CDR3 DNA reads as TGTGCCAGCAGGGGGACTAGCACGAGCTCCTACAATGAGCAGTTCTTC.

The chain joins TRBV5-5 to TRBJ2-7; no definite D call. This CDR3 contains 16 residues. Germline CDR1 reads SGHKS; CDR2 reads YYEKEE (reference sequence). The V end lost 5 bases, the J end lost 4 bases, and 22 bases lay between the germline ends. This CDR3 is CASSSLNAASRYEQYF. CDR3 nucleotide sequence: TGTGCCAGCAGTTCTCTCAACGCGGCTAGTCGGTACGAGCAGTACTTC.